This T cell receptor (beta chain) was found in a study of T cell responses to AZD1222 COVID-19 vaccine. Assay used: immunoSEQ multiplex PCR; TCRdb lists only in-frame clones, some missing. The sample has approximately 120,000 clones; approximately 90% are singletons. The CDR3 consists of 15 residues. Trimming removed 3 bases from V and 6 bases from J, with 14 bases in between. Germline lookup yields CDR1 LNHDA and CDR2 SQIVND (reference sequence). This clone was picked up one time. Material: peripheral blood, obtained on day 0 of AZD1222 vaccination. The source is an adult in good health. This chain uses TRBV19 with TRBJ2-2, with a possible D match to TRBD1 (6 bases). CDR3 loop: CASSILTGPPGELFF. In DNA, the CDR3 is TGTGCCAGTAGTATCCTGACAGGCCCGCCCGGGGAGCTGTTTTTT.